This T cell receptor (beta chain) was profiled in a study of shared clonotypes between healthy human individuals. V lost 0 bases and J 3 bases, leaving 9 bases between the germline ends. Germline V gives CDR1 WNHNN, CDR2 SYGVQD (reference sequence). This CDR3 contains 14 residues. The protocol was immunoSEQ multiplex PCR, while the TCRdb copy is restricted to in-frame clones and leaves out a portion. The sample has approximately 100,000 clones; roughly 70% are singletons. The chain has TRBV10-1 and TRBJ2-7, with a possible D match to TRBD1 (6 bases). This receptor was obtained from a woman younger than 45 in good health. Sequencing was done on a sample of memory CD8+ T cells sorted from blood. Regarding subset: CD45RO+ cells pooled with CCR7-negative TemRA cells. The CDR3 region is CASSESGQIYEQYF. CDR3 bases: TGCGCCAGCAGTGAGTCCGGACAGATCTACGAGCAGTACTTC.